The entry below describes one T cell receptor (beta chain). This CDR3 is 13 amino acids long. Germline loops: CDR1 ENHRY, CDR2 SYGVKD. V lost 6 bases and J lost 4, with 7 bases in between. The record originates from a study of blood T cell repertoires in COVID-19. Some clones are missing from TCRdb's copy, which holds only in-frame ones; the method was immunoSEQ multiplex PCR. Found here are about 240,000 clones, roughly four fifths of them singletons; the top ten hold about 4.8%. The origin of this receptor is a woman in her seventies with acute or convalescent COVID-19. The specimen was peripheral blood. The chain couples TRBV10-3 to TRBJ2-6; D is ambiguous. CDR3 amino acids: CAISPVGANVLTF. The CDR3 bases are TGTGCCATCAGCCCCGTAGGGGCCAACGTCCTGACTTTC.